This entry lists 9 T cell receptor beta chains sequenced from one sample in a study of shared clonotypes between healthy human individuals. The table came from immunoSEQ multiplex PCR; TCRdb's copy has only in-frame clones and leaves some out. This table holds roughly 480,000 clones, around 79% found once. Sample: PBMCs. The receptor set was obtained from a woman in her 40s in good health. Some clones in this sample may be carry-over from other donors' samples.

As DNA, the CDR3 is TGTGCCAGCAGTAACCAGAGCGGGAGGCCGTACAATGAGCAGTTCTTC. Its translation: CASSNQSGRPYNEQFF. The J gene is TRBJ2-1, the V gene TRBV6-7; 9 bases are shared with TRBD2. TRBV6-7 falls under the ORF class, with uncertain function. The CDR3 totals 16 residues. With V trimmed by 5 bases and J by 4 bases, 9 bases remained unmatched.

The chain employs TRBV4-1 and TRBJ1-2; TRBD1 agrees at 9 bases. V was pared by 1 base and J by 6 bases, with 9 bases of the junction left unmatched. The CDR3 loop spans 16 amino acids. Germline lookup yields CDR1 MGHRA and CDR2 YSYEKL. The CDR3 sequence: CASSQATVGTGHGYTF. As DNA, the CDR3 is TGCGCCAGCAGCCAAGCAACGGTTGGGACAGGGCATGGCTACACCTTC.

This clone has only one observation. This chain links TRBV5-4 with TRBJ2-2; D is unresolved. This CDR3 contains 14 residues. V was trimmed by 4 bases and J by 1 base, leaving 8 bases between them. Looked up from germline, CDR1 is SGHNT and CDR2 is YYREEE (reference sequence). The chain's CDR3 is CASSPWKNTGELFF. CDR3 in DNA: TGTGCCAGCAGCCCTTGGAAGAACACCGGGGAGCTGTTTTTT.

The rearrangement links TRBV30 to TRBJ1-3; tentative D call: TRBD1 (5 bases). Germline V gives CDR1 GTSNPN, CDR2 SVGIG (reference sequence). This CDR3 is built from 16 residues. V dropped 3 bases and J dropped 0 bases, with 15 bases sitting between them. The CDR3 nucleotides read TGTGCCTGGAGCGGAAAACTGGGGACCTCTGGAAACACCATATATTTT. It is translated as CAWSGKLGTSGNTIYF.

This chain joins TRBV7-3 and TRBJ2-7; D perhaps matches TRBD2 (6 bases). CDR3 length: 15 amino acids. Germline V gene lookup returns CDR1 SGHTA and CDR2 FQGTGA. V dropped 2 bases and J dropped 1 base, with 12 bases sitting between them. This chain's CDR3 is CASSLARGDSYEQYF. The CDR3 DNA sequence: TGTGCCAGCAGCTTAGCCCGCGGGGATTCCTACGAGCAGTACTTC.

Worth noting for this clone: This likely stems from a read error, as it lies one base from a far larger clone. The genes are TRBV27 and TRBJ2-1; the D call may be TRBD1 or TRBD2 (5 bases each). CDR1 and CDR2 from the germline V gene are MNHEY and SMNVEV (reference sequence). The CDR3 is made up of 13 amino acids. Trimming shortened V by 7 bases and J by 3 bases, and 10 bases separated the two germline ends. The CDR3 nucleotides are TGTGCCAGCACAGGGAGCTTCTACAATGAGCAGTTCTTC. Its translation is CASTGSFYNEQFF.

The chain uses TRBV6-5 and TRBJ2-2; D call uncertain. The CDR3 covers 13 residues. V shed 2 bases and J shed 7 bases, with 8 bases lying between them. From germline, CDR1 is MNHEY and CDR2 SVGAGI. The CDR3 here is CASSYLPGGELFF. CDR3 in DNA: TGTGCCAGCAGTTACCTTCCAGGCGGGGAGCTGTTTTTT.

This sequence joins TRBV9 and TRBJ2-5; possible D gene TRBD2, 6 bases. V dropped 0 bases and J dropped 5 bases, with 14 bases sitting between them. The CDR3 has 15 amino acids. The germline V gene encodes CDR1 SGDLS and CDR2 YYNGEE. CDR3 bases: TGTGCCAGCAGCGTAGCTGGGGGGAGTTTTGAGACCCAGTACTTC. This codes for CASSVAGGSFETQYF.

This clone has only one observation. The CDR3 reads CASSLIAGDEQYF. CDR3 DNA: TGTGCCAGCAGCTTAATAGCGGGGGACGAGCAGTACTTC. V and J are TRBV7-2 and TRBJ2-7; TRBD2 matches at 9 bases. The V and J ends lost 2 bases and 5 bases, in that order; junction bases with no gene match: 1. The CDR3 has 13 residues. The V gene's germline CDR1 is SGHTA and CDR2 FQGNSA.